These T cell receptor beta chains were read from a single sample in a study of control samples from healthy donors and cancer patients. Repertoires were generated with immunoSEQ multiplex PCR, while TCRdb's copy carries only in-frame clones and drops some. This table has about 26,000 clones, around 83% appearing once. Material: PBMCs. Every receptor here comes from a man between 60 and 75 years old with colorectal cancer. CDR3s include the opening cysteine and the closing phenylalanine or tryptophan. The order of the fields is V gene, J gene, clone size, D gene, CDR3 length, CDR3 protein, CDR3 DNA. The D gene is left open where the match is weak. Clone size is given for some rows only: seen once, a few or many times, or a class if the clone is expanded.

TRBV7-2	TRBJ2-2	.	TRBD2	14	CASSLGGGGGELFF	TGTGCCAGCAGCTTAGGCGGGGGGGGCGGGGAGCTGTTTTTT
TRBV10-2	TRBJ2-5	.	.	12	CASRLVPETQYF	TGCGCCAGCCGACTAGTCCCAGAGACCCAGTACTTC
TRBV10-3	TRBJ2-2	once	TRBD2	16	CAISPAGGGNTGELFF	TGTGCCATCAGCCCGGCAGGCGGGGGAAACACCGGGGAGCTGTTTTTT
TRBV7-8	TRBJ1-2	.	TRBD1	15	CASSLVFRDREGYTF	TGTGCCAGCAGCTTAGTTTTCCGGGACAGGGAGGGCTACACCTTC
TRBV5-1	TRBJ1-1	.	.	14	CASKTVTEGTEAFF	TGCGCCAGCAAAACTGTAACAGAGGGCACTGAAGCTTTCTTT
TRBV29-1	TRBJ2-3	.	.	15	CSVEGRAGSTDTQYF	TGCAGCGTTGAAGGCAGGGCCGGTAGCACAGATACGCAGTATTTT
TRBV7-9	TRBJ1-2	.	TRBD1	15	CASSFPGQGYYGYTF	TGTGCCAGCAGCTTCCCGGGACAGGGATATTATGGCTACACCTTC
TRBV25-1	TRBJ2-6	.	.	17	CASSASEGGSWANVLTF	TGTGCCAGCAGTGCCTCTGAGGGGGGATCCTGGGCCAACGTCCTGACTTTC
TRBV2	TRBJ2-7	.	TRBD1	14	CASSDRDRGYEQYF	TGTGCCAGCAGCGACAGGGACAGGGGCTACGAGCAGTACTTC
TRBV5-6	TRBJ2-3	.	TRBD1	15	CASSLSRGRAYTQYF	TGTGCCAGCAGCTTGTCTAGGGGGCGAGCGTATACGCAGTATTTT
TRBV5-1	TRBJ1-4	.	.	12	CASSLDNEKLFF	TGCGCCAGCAGCCTCGATAATGAAAAACTGTTTTTT
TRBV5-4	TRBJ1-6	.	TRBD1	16	CASSLGGTAYNSPLHF	TGTGCCAGCAGCTTGGGGGGGACAGCTTATAATTCACCCCTCCACTTT
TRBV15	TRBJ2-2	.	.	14	CATSPDRNTGELFF	TGTGCCACCTCCCCGGACAGGAACACCGGGGAGCTGTTTTTT
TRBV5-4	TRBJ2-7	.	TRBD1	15	CASSVPGTAIYEQYF	TGTGCCAGCAGCGTACCCGGGACAGCGATCTACGAGCAGTACTTC
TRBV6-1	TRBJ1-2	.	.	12	CASSEGWNGYTF	TGTGCCAGCAGTGAAGGTTGGAATGGCTACACCTTC
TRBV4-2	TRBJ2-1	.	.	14	CASSQDDGYNEQFF	TGTGCCAGCAGCCAAGATGACGGATACAATGAGCAGTTCTTC
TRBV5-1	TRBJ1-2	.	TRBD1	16	CASSTLTGGTSYGYTF	TGCGCCAGCAGCACCCTGACAGGGGGGACCTCCTATGGCTACACCTTC
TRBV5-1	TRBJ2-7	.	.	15	CASSSRQGGSYEQYF	TGCGCCAGCAGCTCCCGACAGGGAGGGTCCTACGAGCAGTACTTC
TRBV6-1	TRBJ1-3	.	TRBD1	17	CASSEFRQGGPGNTIYF	TGTGCCAGCAGTGAATTCCGACAGGGGGGCCCTGGAAACACCATATATTTT
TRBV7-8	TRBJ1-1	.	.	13	CASSPAAGGEAFF	TGTGCCAGCAGCCCCGCTGCGGGCGGTGAAGCTTTCTTT
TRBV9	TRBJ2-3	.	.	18	CASSVDGRGGGVTDTQYF	TGTGCCAGCAGCGTAGACGGCCGGGGAGGCGGGGTCACAGATACGCAGTATTTT
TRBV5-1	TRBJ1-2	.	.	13	CASSLDENYGYTF	TGCGCCAGCAGCTTGGACGAGAACTATGGCTACACCTTC
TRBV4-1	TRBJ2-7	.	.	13	CASSQESIYEQYF	TGCGCCAGCAGCCAAGAGAGTATATACGAGCAGTACTTC
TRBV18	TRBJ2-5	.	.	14	CASSPERNQETQYF	TGTGCCAGCTCACCAGAACGGAACCAAGAGACCCAGTACTTC
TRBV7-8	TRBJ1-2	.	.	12	CASGRQDYGYTF	TGTGCCAGCGGCCGACAGGACTATGGCTACACCTTC
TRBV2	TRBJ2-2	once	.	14	CASRGEAGTGELFF	TGTGCCAGCAGGGGGGAGGCAGGCACCGGGGAGCTGTTTTTT
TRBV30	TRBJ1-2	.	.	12	CAWEPFDYGYTF	TGTGCCTGGGAACCTTTCGACTATGGCTACACCTTC
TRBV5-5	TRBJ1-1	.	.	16	CASSLWQGPLTTEAFF	TGTGCCAGCAGCTTGTGGCAGGGACCCCTAACCACTGAAGCTTTCTTT
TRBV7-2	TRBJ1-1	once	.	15	CASSSSSGAGTEAFF	TGTGCCAGCAGCTCCTCCTCAGGGGCGGGCACTGAAGCTTTCTTT
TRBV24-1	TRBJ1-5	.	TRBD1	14	CATSDGTVNQPQHF	TGTGCCACCAGTGATGGGACAGTCAATCAGCCCCAGCATTTT
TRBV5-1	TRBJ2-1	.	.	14	CASSFDSGKNEQFF	TGCGCCAGCAGCTTCGACTCAGGGAAGAATGAGCAGTTCTTC
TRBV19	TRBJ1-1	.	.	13	CASRLHENTEAFF	TGTGCCAGTAGATTGCACGAAAACACTGAAGCTTTCTTT
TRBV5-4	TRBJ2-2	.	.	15	CASSQQGKNTGELFF	TGTGCCAGCAGCCAGCAAGGGAAGAACACCGGGGAGCTGTTTTTT
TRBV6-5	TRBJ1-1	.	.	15	CASSYSGSWNTEAFF	TGTGCCAGCAGTTACTCAGGCAGTTGGAACACTGAAGCTTTCTTT
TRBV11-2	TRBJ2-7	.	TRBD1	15	CASSSGQGLAYEQYF	TGTGCCAGCAGCTCAGGACAGGGCCTAGCCTACGAGCAGTACTTC
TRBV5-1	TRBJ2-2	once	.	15	CASSFDRTNTGELFF	TGCGCCAGCAGCTTCGACAGGACGAACACCGGGGAGCTGTTTTTT
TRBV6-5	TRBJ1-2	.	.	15	CASRGGGTANYGYTF	TGTGCCAGCAGAGGTGGTGGTACCGCTAACTATGGCTACACCTTC
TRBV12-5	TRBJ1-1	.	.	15	CASGVQGRLNTEAFF	TGTGCTAGTGGCGTGCAGGGGCGGCTGAACACTGAAGCTTTCTTT